This is a list of T cell receptor beta chains from one sample in a study of cytomegalovirus exposure and HLA in healthy donors. The method was immunoSEQ multiplex PCR; TCRdb's version includes in-frame clones alone and lacks a portion of them. The data contain more than 90,000 clones, around 85% of them singletons. The sequenced material came from PBMCs. The source of these receptors is a man younger than 30 in good health and CMV-seropositive. Both conserved end residues are trimmed from each CDR3. A D gene is named only where the DNA matches it firmly.

ASSPAQGALSPLH | TRBD1 | TRBV4-1
ASSEAGADTEAF | . | TRBV6-1
ASSQGYEQY | . | TRBV27
ASSRGRSSGNTIY | . | TRBV28
ASSYLQVTEAF | . | TRBV5-5
ASSSRDSPPYGYT | TRBD1 | TRBV27
ASSESTKAQPQH | . | TRBV10-2
ASTESSYNSPLH | . | TRBV5-5
ASRTQGTYEQY | . | TRBV10-2
ASSQGGGNLPHQPQH | . | TRBV4-2
ASSLLRDRSLDEQF | TRBD1 | TRBV7-9
ASSLDRGPYNEQF | TRBD1 | TRBV7-9
ASSIGQEQF | . | TRBV19
SAKAGNTIY | . | TRBV20-1
ASSIGRGGRFTETQY | TRBD2 | TRBV19
SALGGSGYT | . | TRBV20-1
ASSPKRIPDTQY | . | TRBV6-5
ASSPLNEQF | . | TRBV18
ASSLIGGSNTEAF | . | TRBV5-1
ASSFSVQGNTEAF | . | TRBV28
ASSLQGPYEQY | . | TRBV28
ASSEGGSNQPQH | . | TRBV25-1
ASSKGVTNTGELF | . | TRBV6-1
ASSRTGVGETQY | TRBD1 | TRBV5-1
ASSLGWDRSNQPQH | TRBD1 | TRBV5-8
ASSPRGAVSNQPQH | TRBD1 | TRBV7-2
ASSLALPQGGNTIY | . | TRBV7-2
ASSLEPGSYYNSPLH | . | TRBV7-8
SVDGTGVGYGYT | TRBD1 | TRBV29-1
AWSPLGTGDINGYT | TRBD1 | TRBV30
AWSLQRGEQY | . | TRBV30
ASSIGTQGMVSPLH | . | TRBV19
ASSPPAAGRITDTQY | TRBD2 | TRBV18
ASSETRTGLGYT | TRBD1 | TRBV10-1
ASSHRQGRVTEAF | TRBD1 | TRBV4-1
ASKGSGGAYNEQF | TRBD2 | TRBV2
ASSQRDRPNEKLF | TRBD1 | TRBV7-2
ASSFTYNEQF | . | TRBV7-2
ASSLGAGGNEKLF | . | TRBV5-1
ASSQDFLTDTQY | . | TRBV4-3